Listed here are 6 T cell receptor beta chains from one sample, sequenced in a study of cytomegalovirus exposure and HLA in healthy donors. Amplification used 60 Vbeta primers and 13 Jbeta primers. The protocol was immunoSEQ multiplex PCR, while the TCRdb copy is restricted to in-frame clones and leaves out a portion. The sample lists about 130,000 clones; 72% were seen once. Sequencing was done on a sample of PBMCs. These receptor sequences come from a man younger than 45 in good health and CMV-seronegative.

This clone has more than one count but fewer than ten. This chain links TRBV19 with TRBJ1-1, with D perhaps TRBD1 (6 bases). Per germline, CDR1 LNHDA and CDR2 SQIVND (reference sequence). The CDR3 extends over 12 amino acids. The V and J ends lost 5 bases and 10 bases respectively, with 14 bases between them. The CDR3 coding sequence is TGTGCCAGTAGTCTCTTACAGGGTGCAGCTTTCTTT. This sequence encodes CASSLLQGAAFF.

The rearrangement links TRBV5-4 to TRBJ2-5, with 7 bases aligning to TRBD1. This CDR3 comprises 15 residues. Germline loops: CDR1 SGHNT, CDR2 YYREEE (reference sequence). With 3 bases clipped from V and 1 base from J, the junction kept 6 bases outside the gene matches. The CDR3 sequence: CASSSTRGPQETQYF. CDR3 DNA sequence: TGTGCCAGCAGCTCGACGAGGGGGCCCCAAGAGACCCAGTACTTC.

The chain carries TRBV27 and TRBJ2-7, with 8 bases matching TRBD1. CDR3 size: 13 residues. V was clipped by 2 bases and J by 4 bases; unmatched bases: 1. Germline V CDR1 and CDR2: MNHEY, SMNVEV (reference sequence). CDR3 sequence (DNA): TGTGCCAGCAGTTTAGACAGGGGATACGAGCAGTACTTC. It yields the protein CASSLDRGYEQYF.

The J gene is TRBJ2-5, the V gene TRBV7-3, with 10 bases lining up with TRBD2. In germline, CDR1 is SGHTA, CDR2 FQGTGA. CDR3 length equals 15 residues. The V segment lost 5 bases and the J segment 5 bases; nucleotides outside the gene matches: 8. The CDR3 bases are TGTGCCAGCAGCAAACTAGCGGGGAGAGGGGAGACCCAGTACTTC. Translation: CASSKLAGRGETQYF.

This chain joins TRBV29-1 and TRBJ2-7, with a weak D call TRBD1 (6 bases). CDR1 and CDR2 (germline): SQVTM, ANQGSEA. This CDR3 comprises 12 residues. Trimming shortened V by 3 bases and J by 1 base, and 7 bases separated the two germline ends. The CDR3 DNA is TGCAGCGTTGACAGGGGTTCCTACGAGCAGTACTTC. Translated, it gives CSVDRGSYEQYF.

The chain is built from TRBV4-2 and TRBJ2-3; D is unclear. Looked up from germline, CDR1 is LGHNA and CDR2 is YNFKEQ. V shed 4 bases and J shed 5 bases, with 13 bases lying between them. The CDR3 length is 14 residues. In DNA form, the CDR3 reads TGTGCCAGCAGCCCCCACCCGAACAGAGATACGCAGTATTTT. Translation gives CASSPHPNRDTQYF.